A selection of T cell receptor beta chains follows, all from one sample in a study of T cell responses to AZD1222 COVID-19 vaccine. The repertoire was sequenced with immunoSEQ multiplex PCR; TCRdb's copy has only in-frame clones and lacks some. The sample contains around 260,000 clones, over 85% of which appear only once. The sequenced sample was peripheral blood, obtained on day 0 of AZD1222 vaccination. The receptor set was obtained from an adult in good health. Each CDR3 is given with its conserved first and last residue. The order of the fields is D gene, clone size, J gene, V gene, CDR3 protein, CDR3 DNA. The D gene is left open where the match is weak. Size tells how often a clone was seen (once, few, many) or the class of an expanded clone, and some rows leave it out.

NA	NA	TRBJ1-1	TRBV5-6	CASSPFARGLHTEAFF	TGTGCCAGCAGCCCATTCGCCCGGGGCCTCCATACTGAAGCTTTCTTT
TRBD2	NA	TRBJ2-3	TRBV28	CASNPSGETDTQYF	TGTGCCAGCAACCCTAGCGGAGAGACAGATACGCAGTATTTT
NA	once	TRBJ2-7	TRBV20-1	CSASPRAPYEQYF	TGCAGTGCTAGTCCGCGGGCCCCCTACGAGCAGTACTTC
TRBD2	NA	TRBJ2-2	TRBV9	CASSVAVGGTGELFF	TGTGCCAGCAGCGTAGCGGTGGGGGGGACCGGGGAGCTGTTTTTT
TRBD2	NA	TRBJ2-2	TRBV11-2	CASSTWTSSNTGELFF	TGTGCCAGCAGCACCTGGACTAGCTCCAACACCGGGGAGCTGTTTTTT
TRBD2	NA	TRBJ2-1	TRBV28	CASRPAGDTYNEQFF	TGTGCCAGCAGGCCAGCGGGAGACACCTACAATGAGCAGTTCTTC
NA	NA	TRBJ1-5	TRBV5-6	CASSLGTYSNQPQHF	TGTGCCAGCAGCTTGGGGACGTATAGCAATCAGCCCCAGCATTTT
NA	NA	TRBJ1-1	TRBV29-1	CSVEGGGRGTEAFF	TGCAGCGTTGAAGGGGGGGGCAGAGGGACTGAAGCTTTCTTT
TRBD1	NA	TRBJ2-1	TRBV28	CASIVQGAGNEQFF	TGTGCCAGCATAGTCCAGGGGGCGGGTAATGAGCAGTTCTTC
NA	NA	TRBJ1-2	TRBV5-5	CASSLRDGANYGYTF	TGTGCCAGCAGCTTGAGAGACGGCGCTAACTATGGCTACACCTTC
NA	once	TRBJ2-7	TRBV12-3/TRBV12-4	CASSLQGMEQYF	TGTGCCAGCAGTCTCCAGGGGATGGAGCAGTACTTC
NA	NA	TRBJ1-4	TRBV28	CASSLLAGDLNEKLFF	TGTGCCAGCAGTTTACTGGCTGGGGACCTTAATGAAAAACTGTTTTTT
NA	NA	TRBJ2-2	TRBV5-1	CASSLDRVGTGELFF	TGCGCCAGCAGCTTGGACAGGGTTGGGACCGGGGAGCTGTTTTTT
TRBD2	NA	TRBJ2-3	TRBV7-2	CASSPRGLAGTDTQYF	TGTGCCAGCAGCCCCCGGGGACTAGCGGGCACAGATACGCAGTATTTT
TRBD1	NA	TRBJ2-2	TRBV4-2	CASSQDLFQGATGELFF	TGTGCCAGCAGCCAAGATCTGTTCCAGGGGGCAACCGGGGAGCTGTTTTTT
NA	once	TRBJ1-5	TRBV7-2	CASGGRNQPQHF	TGTGCCAGCGGGGGGAGGAATCAGCCCCAGCATTTT
NA	once	TRBJ2-1	TRBV28	CASTRDIPGNEQFF	TGTGCCAGCACTCGGGACATTCCGGGCAATGAGCAGTTCTTC
NA	NA	TRBJ2-1	TRBV6-4	CASSGGAPTNEQFF	TGTGCCAGCAGTGGCGGGGCCCCGACCAATGAGCAGTTCTTC
NA	NA	TRBJ2-5	TRBV10-3	CATASVLGETQYF	TGTGCCACCGCCTCAGTACTTGGGGAGACCCAGTACTTC
NA	NA	TRBJ1-2	TRBV28	CASSLLSGFYGYTF	TGTGCCAGCAGTTTACTATCAGGGTTCTATGGCTACACCTTC
NA	NA	TRBJ1-1	TRBV1	CTSALVCFNTEAFF	TGCACCAGCGCTCTTGTTTGCTTTAACACTGAAGCTTTCTTT
NA	NA	TRBJ1-6	TRBV3-1/TRBV3-2	CASSTQGNSPLHF	TGTGCCAGCAGCACCCAGGGAAATTCACCCCTCCACTTT
NA	NA	TRBJ1-6	TRBV25-1	CASSEGTWDSPLHF	TGTGCCAGCAGTGAGGGGACATGGGATTCACCCCTCCACTTT